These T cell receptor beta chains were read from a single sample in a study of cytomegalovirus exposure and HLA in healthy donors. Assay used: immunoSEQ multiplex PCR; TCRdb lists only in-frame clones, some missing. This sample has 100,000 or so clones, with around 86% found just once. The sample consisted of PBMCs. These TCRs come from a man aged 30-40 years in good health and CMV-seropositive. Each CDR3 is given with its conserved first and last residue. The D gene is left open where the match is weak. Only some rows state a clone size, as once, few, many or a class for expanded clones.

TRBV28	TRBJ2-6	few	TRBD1	CASSSRDRVPSGANVLTF	TGTGCCAGCAGTTCCCGGGACAGGGTTCCTTCTGGGGCCAACGTCCTGACTTTC
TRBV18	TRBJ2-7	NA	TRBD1	CASSPRGGDEQYF	TGTGCCAGCTCACCGAGAGGGGGCGACGAGCAGTACTTC
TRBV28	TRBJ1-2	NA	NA	CASRPQGNYGYTF	TGTGCCAGCAGACCTCAGGGGAACTATGGCTACACCTTC
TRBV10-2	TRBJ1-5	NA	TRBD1	CASSKGPGGGNQPQHF	TGCGCCAGCAGTAAGGGCCCAGGGGGAGGCAATCAGCCCCAGCATTTT
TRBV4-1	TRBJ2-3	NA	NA	CASSQEWPSDTQYF	TGCGCCAGCAGCCAAGAATGGCCGTCAGATACGCAGTATTTT
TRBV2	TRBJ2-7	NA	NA	CASSELYEQYF	TGTGCCAGCAGTGAACTCTACGAGCAGTACTTC
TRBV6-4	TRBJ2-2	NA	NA	CASSVGSSTGELFF	TGTGCCAGCAGCGTGGGGAGCAGCACCGGGGAGCTGTTTTTT
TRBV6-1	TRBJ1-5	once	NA	CASSGQGSFSNQPQHF	TGTGCCAGCAGTGGGCAGGGAAGTTTTAGCAATCAGCCCCAGCATTTT
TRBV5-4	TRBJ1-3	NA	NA	CASSSDSFSGNTIYF	TGTGCCAGCAGCTCGGACAGCTTTTCTGGAAACACCATATATTTT
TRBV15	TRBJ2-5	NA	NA	CATSRDSETQYF	TGTGCCACCAGCAGAGATAGCGAGACCCAGTACTTC
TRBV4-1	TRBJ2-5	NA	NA	CASSQDMSRETQYF	TGCGCCAGCAGCCAAGATATGAGCCGTGAGACCCAGTACTTC
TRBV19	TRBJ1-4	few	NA	CATRRGAATNEKLFF	TGTGCCACCCGCCGGGGGGCGGCAACTAATGAAAAACTGTTTTTT
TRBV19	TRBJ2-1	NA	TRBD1	CASSLDRVESYNEQFF	TGTGCCAGTAGTTTGGACAGGGTCGAGTCCTACAATGAGCAGTTCTTC
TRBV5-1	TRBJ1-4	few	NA	CASHSGVGNEKLFF	TGCGCCAGCCACTCGGGTGTTGGCAATGAAAAACTGTTTTTT
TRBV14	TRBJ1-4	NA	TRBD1	CASSHPSTGGNEKLFF	TGTGCCAGCAGCCACCCCTCAACAGGGGGGAATGAAAAACTGTTTTTT
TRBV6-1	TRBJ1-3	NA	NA	CASSEMSGVGNTIYF	TGTGCCAGCAGTGAAATGTCAGGGGTAGGAAACACCATATATTTT
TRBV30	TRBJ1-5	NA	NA	CAWRRGGSNQPQHF	TGTGCCTGGAGAAGGGGGGGGAGCAATCAGCCCCAGCATTTT
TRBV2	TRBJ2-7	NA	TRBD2	CASSEGDSAGGYEQYF	TGTGCCAGCAGTGAAGGGGATTCAGCGGGGGGCTACGAGCAGTACTTC
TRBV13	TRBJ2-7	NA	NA	CASSRRRSSYEQYF	TGTGCCAGCAGCAGACGGAGGAGCTCCTACGAGCAGTACTTC
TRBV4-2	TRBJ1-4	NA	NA	CASSQDIATNEKLFF	TGTGCCAGCAGCCAAGATATCGCAACTAATGAAAAACTGTTTTTT
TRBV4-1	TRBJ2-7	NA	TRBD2	CASSRGGGAYEQYF	TGCGCCAGCAGCCGCGGCGGGGGGGCCTACGAGCAGTACTTC
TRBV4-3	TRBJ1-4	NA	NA	CASSPSFREKLFF	TGCGCCAGCAGCCCCTCTTTCAGGGAAAAACTGTTTTTT
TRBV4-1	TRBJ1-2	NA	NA	CASSQERPQRDYGYTF	TGCGCCAGCAGCCAAGAAAGGCCACAGCGGGACTATGGCTACACCTTC
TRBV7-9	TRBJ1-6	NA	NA	CASCPGVAGDSPLHF	TGTGCCAGCTGCCCAGGGGTCGCGGGGGATTCACCCCTCCACTTT
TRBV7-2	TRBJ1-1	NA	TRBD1	CASSLGQGANTEAFF	TGTGCCAGCAGCTTAGGGCAGGGGGCGAACACTGAAGCTTTCTTT
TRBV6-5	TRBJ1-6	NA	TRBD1	CASSYISNRGNSPLHF	TGTGCCAGCAGTTACATCTCTAACAGGGGAAATTCACCCCTCCACTTT
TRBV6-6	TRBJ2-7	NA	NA	CASSYSKKGQTYEQYF	TGTGCCAGCAGTTACTCGAAAAAGGGGCAGACCTACGAGCAGTACTTC
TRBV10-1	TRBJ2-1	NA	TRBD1	CASSGGDRGLYEQFF	TGCGCCAGCAGTGGTGGGGACAGGGGTTTGTATGAGCAGTTCTTC
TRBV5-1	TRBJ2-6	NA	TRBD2	CASMGGSSGANVLTF	TGCGCCAGCATGGGCGGGAGCTCTGGGGCCAACGTCCTGACTTTC
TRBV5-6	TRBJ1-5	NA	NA	CASSSGGGQPQHF	TGTGCCAGCAGCTCCGGCGGGGGACAGCCCCAGCATTTT
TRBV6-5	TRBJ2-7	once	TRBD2	CASSTFLAGSAEQYF	TGTGCCAGCAGTACCTTCCTAGCGGGGTCAGCCGAGCAGTACTTC
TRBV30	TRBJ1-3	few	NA	CAWSETSTSGNTIYF	TGTGCCTGGAGTGAAACAAGTACCTCTGGAAACACCATATATTTT
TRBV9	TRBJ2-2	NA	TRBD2	CASSVGTSGGANTGELFF	TGTGCCAGCAGCGTTGGGACTAGCGGGGGGGCGAACACCGGGGAGCTGTTTTTT
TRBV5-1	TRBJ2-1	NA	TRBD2	CASSSFGGGNNEQFF	TGCGCCAGCAGTTCCTTTGGGGGGGGGAACAATGAGCAGTTCTTC
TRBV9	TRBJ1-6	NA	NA	CASSLHGLGGSPLHF	TGTGCCAGCAGCCTCCACGGGCTCGGGGGTTCACCCCTCCACTTT
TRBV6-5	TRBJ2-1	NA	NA	CASSYSIGQINEQFF	TGTGCCAGCAGTTACTCGATTGGACAAATCAATGAGCAGTTCTTC
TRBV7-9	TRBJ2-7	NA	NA	CASRRAGEQYF	TGTGCCAGCAGGAGGGCGGGCGAGCAGTACTTC
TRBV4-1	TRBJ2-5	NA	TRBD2	CASSQDERGGAQYF	TGCGCCAGCAGCCAAGATGAGCGGGGGGGAGCCCAGTACTTC
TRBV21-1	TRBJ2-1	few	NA	CASRGRAGLLRSYNEQFF	TGTGCCAGCAGGGGAAGGGCAGGGTTATTGCGCTCCTACAATGAGCAGTTCTTC
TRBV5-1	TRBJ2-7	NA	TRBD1	CASSPTGGQYF	TGCGCCAGCAGCCCCACAGGGGGGCAGTACTTC